Sequencing of this T cell receptor beta chain was carried out in a study of cytomegalovirus exposure and HLA in healthy donors. Study observations and caveats: Trimming of TCR beta V- and J-genes showed a link, identified in a later analysis, to a missense DCLRE1C variant. Highest at DRB1 and lowest at HLA-C, TCR association rates differed among HLA loci in a later analysis. By a later analysis, the bulk of CMV-associated TCR beta chains appeared HLA-restricted.

The PCR was carried out with 60 Vbeta primers and 13 Jbeta primers. The table came from immunoSEQ multiplex PCR; TCRdb's copy has only in-frame clones and leaves some out. The table lists approximately 190,000 clones, roughly 73% of them singletons. CDR1 is SGDLS, CDR2 YYNGEE, per germline. V lost 1 base to trimming and J lost 2 bases; unmatched junction nucleotides: 5. CDR3 length: 15 amino acids. This clone occurred a few times. Antigen: not known. This clonotype was obtained from a young woman in good health and CMV-seropositive. Source material: PBMCs. The rearrangement uses TRBV9 and TRBJ2-5; 7 bases match TRBD2. The DNA for the CDR3 is TGTGCCAGCAGCGTACTGGGGACTATACAAGAGACCCAGTACTTC. Protein sequence: CASSVLGTIQETQYF.